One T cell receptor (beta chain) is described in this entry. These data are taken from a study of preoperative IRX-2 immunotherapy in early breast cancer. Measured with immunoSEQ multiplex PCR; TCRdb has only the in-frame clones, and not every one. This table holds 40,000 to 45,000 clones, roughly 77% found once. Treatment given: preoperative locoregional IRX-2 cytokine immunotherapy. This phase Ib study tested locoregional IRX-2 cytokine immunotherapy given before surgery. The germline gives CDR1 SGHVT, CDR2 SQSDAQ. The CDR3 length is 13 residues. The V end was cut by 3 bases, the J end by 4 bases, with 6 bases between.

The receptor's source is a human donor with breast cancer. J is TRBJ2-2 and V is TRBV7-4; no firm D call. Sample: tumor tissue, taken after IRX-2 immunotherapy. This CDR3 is CASSFRSTGELFF. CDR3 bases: TGTGCCAGCAGCTTTCGTAGCACCGGGGAGCTGTTTTTT. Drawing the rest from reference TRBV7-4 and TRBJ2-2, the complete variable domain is GAGVSQSPRYKVAKRGRDVALRCDSISGHVTLYWYRQTLGQGSEVLTYSQSDAQRDKSGRPSGRFSAERPERSVSTLKIQRTEQGDSAVYLCASSFRSTGELFFGEGSRLTVL.